These 15 T cell receptor beta chains were all obtained from the same sample, sequenced in a study of T cell responses to AZD1222 COVID-19 vaccine (dated by TCRdb to 2020 to 2022). The label giving this sample's time point can be read as: baseline before first vaccination. Preparation of the library involved the immunoSEQ multiplex PCR assay. As stored in TCRdb, this immuneACCESS dataset retains in-frame rearrangements with V and J assigned. A fraction of the clones does not appear; measured against another copy, unresolved V genes explain less than half of the discrepancy, and the remainder lacks a known reason. This sample comprises 95,000 to 150,000 clones, about 90% of them detected only once. Roughly 1.8% of the sample rests with the top ten. Sequencing used peripheral blood, obtained on day 0 of AZD1222 vaccination. The receptors were gathered from an adult in good health.

The chain recombines TRBV18 with TRBJ2-5; D is unresolved. The CDR3 sequence is 13 residues long. V was shortened by 6 bases and J by 1 base, with 9 bases between the two germline ends. The V gene's germline CDR1 is KGHSH and CDR2 LQKENI. The CDR3 region has the DNA TGTGCCAGCTCCCCCAGCCCCCAAGAGACCCAGTACTTC. Translating it yields CASSPSPQETQYF.

This chain uses TRBV5-1 with TRBJ1-6, with 12 bases matching TRBD1. With V trimmed by 5 bases and J by 9 bases, 3 bases remained unmatched. The germline V gene encodes CDR1 SGHRS and CDR2 YFSETQ. This CDR3 region has 14 residues. DNA for the CDR3: TGCGCCAGCAGGGGACAGGGGGCCTCTTCACCCCTCCACTTT. Translating gives CASRGQGASSPLHF.

The chain uses TRBV15 and TRBJ1-1; D may be TRBD1 (5 bases). The germline gives CDR1 LNHNV, CDR2 YYDKDF (reference sequence). This CDR3 comprises 19 residues. The ends were cut back, 1 base at V and 0 bases at J, with 21 bases in the middle. CDR3 nucleotide sequence: TGTGCCACCAGCAGAGGGAGGGCAGGGCGCCTACTTATGAACACTGAAGCTTTCTTT. Translated: CATSRGRAGRLLMNTEAFF.

A word on this clone: Its ends do not fully match the called genes, so a read error is possible. Written as DNA, the CDR3 is TGTGCCAGTAGTATAGGCGGGCAGGGGTTTCCCCTTTGGCCACAGATCTTC. Residues: CASSIGGQGFPLWPQIF. The chain recombines TRBV19 with TRBJ2-1; perhaps TRBD1 as D (6 bases). The CDR3 length is 17 residues. Germline CDR1 LNHDA, CDR2 SQIVND (reference sequence).

The chain carries TRBV27 and TRBJ2-6; no firm D call. CDR3 size: 14 residues. The germline V gene has CDR1 MNHEY and CDR2 SMNVEV (reference sequence). V shed 6 bases and J shed 0 bases, with 6 bases lying between them. The CDR3 DNA is TGTGCCAGCAGCAAGAGCTCTGGGGCCAACGTCCTGACTTTC. This translates into CASSKSSGANVLTF. The complete variable domain, with remaining parts taken from reference TRBV27 and TRBJ2-6, reads EAQVTQNPRYLITVTGKKLTVTCSQNMNHEYMSWYRQDPGLGLRQIYYSMNVEVTDKGDVPEGYKVSRKEKRNFPLILESPSPNQTSLYFCASSKSSGANVLTFGAGSRLTVL.

The chain links TRBV14 to TRBJ2-1; unclear D gene. This CDR3 region has 13 residues. Germline V gene data show CDR1 as SGHDN and CDR2 as FVKESK. Trimming took 4 bases from V and 4 from J, leaving 8 bases between them. The CDR3 is CASSRNRYNEQFF. The CDR3 nucleotides read TGTGCCAGCAGCCGAAACAGATACAATGAGCAGTTCTTC.

V usage is TRBV3-1 (or the pseudogene TRBV3-2) and J usage is TRBJ1-2; no definite D call. The germline V gene encodes CDR1 LGHDT and CDR2 YNNKEL (reference sequence). This CDR3 is built from 15 residues. Trimming shortened V by 2 bases and J by 4 bases, and 14 bases separated the two germline ends. CDR3 DNA sequence: TGTGCCAGCAGCCAATCCCGGATAGGGTCCTATGGCTACACCTTC. Its translation is CASSQSRIGSYGYTF.

V is TRBV30 and J is TRBJ1-2; TRBD1 aligns across 11 bases. The CDR3 is 13 amino acids. With 2 bases clipped from V and 6 bases from J, the junction kept 2 bases outside the gene matches. Germline V CDR1 and CDR2: GTSNPN, SVGIG (reference sequence). The CDR3 protein is CAWSRTGGHGYTF. Written as DNA, the CDR3 is TGTGCCTGGAGTAGGACAGGGGGCCATGGCTACACCTTC.

The chain employs TRBV2 and TRBJ2-2, with D tentatively TRBD2 (6 bases). Germline CDR1 SNHLY, CDR2 FYNNEI. This CDR3 has 15 amino acids. The ends were cut back, 6 bases at V and 4 bases at J, with 15 bases in the middle. CDR3 in amino acids: CASSFEGLSTGELFF. In nucleotides, the CDR3 is TGTGCCAGCAGCTTTGAGGGACTTTCCACCGGGGAGCTGTTTTTT.

This sequence joins TRBV10-3 and TRBJ2-1; TRBD2 matches at 15 bases. The trim removed 6 bases at V and 5 bases at J, leaving 8 bases unmatched. The germline gives CDR1 ENHRY, CDR2 SYGVKD. The CDR3 consists of 17 residues. The CDR3 DNA reads as TGTGCCATCAGCTCCGGGACTAGCGGGGGGACCCACAATGAGCAGTTCTTC. Its translation: CAISSGTSGGTHNEQFF.

The V call is TRBV11-3, the J call TRBJ2-7; the D gene is possibly TRBD2 (6 bases). CDR1 and CDR2 (germline): SGHNT, YENEEA. This CDR3 contains 14 residues. V dropped 5 bases and J dropped 0 bases, with 11 bases sitting between them. CDR3 nucleotide sequence: TGTGCCAGCAGCCGTGGAGGGACCTCCTACGAGCAGTACTTC. This encodes CASSRGGTSYEQYF.

This clone came up once. The V call is TRBV5-6, the J call TRBJ2-1; D is unresolved. The CDR3 runs to 14 residues. Germline CDR1 is SGHDT and CDR2 is YYEEEE. Trimming took off 2 bases at V and 6 bases at J, with 12 bases between the two ends. The CDR3 loop is CASSFGLVGNEQFF. DNA for the CDR3: TGTGCCAGCAGCTTTGGGCTAGTGGGCAATGAGCAGTTCTTC.

The CDR3 here is CASSELAEETQYF. Here the CDR3 DNA reads TGTGCCAGCAGTGAACTAGCGGAAGAGACCCAGTACTTC. The chain uses TRBV2 and TRBJ2-5; TRBD2 aligns across 7 bases. The germline CDR1 and CDR2 sequences are SNHLY and FYNNEI. With V trimmed by 2 bases and J by 3 bases, 0 bases remained unmatched. The CDR3 contains 13 residues.

The chain links TRBV7-2 to TRBJ1-1; D unclear. Germline V gene lookup returns CDR1 SGHTA and CDR2 FQGNSA. Deletions cut 3 bases from V and 4 bases from J, with 9 bases between. The CDR3 contains 13 residues. CDR3 residues: CASSFSRGTEAFF. CDR3 DNA: TGTGCCAGCAGCTTCTCCAGAGGCACTGAAGCTTTCTTT.

This chain joins TRBV5-4 and TRBJ2-1, with TRBD2 identical over 13 bases. CDR1 and CDR2 (germline): SGHNT, YYREEE (reference sequence). There are 15 residues in the CDR3. J lost 8 bases, V lost 4 bases, and 6 bases had no gene match. The CDR3 protein is CASSQLAGGLDEQFF. The CDR3 DNA sequence: TGTGCCAGCAGCCAACTAGCGGGGGGGCTCGATGAGCAGTTCTTC.